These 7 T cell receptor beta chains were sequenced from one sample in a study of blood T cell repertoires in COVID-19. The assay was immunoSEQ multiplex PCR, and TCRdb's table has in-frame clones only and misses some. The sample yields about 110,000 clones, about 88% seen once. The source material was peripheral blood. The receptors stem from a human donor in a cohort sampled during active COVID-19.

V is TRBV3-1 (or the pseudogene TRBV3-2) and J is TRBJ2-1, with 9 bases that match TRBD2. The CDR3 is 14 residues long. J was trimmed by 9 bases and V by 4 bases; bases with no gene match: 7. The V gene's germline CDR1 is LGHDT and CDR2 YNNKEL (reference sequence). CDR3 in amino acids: CASSPRTSESEQFF. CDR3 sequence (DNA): TGTGCCAGCAGCCCCCGGACTAGCGAGAGTGAGCAGTTCTTC.

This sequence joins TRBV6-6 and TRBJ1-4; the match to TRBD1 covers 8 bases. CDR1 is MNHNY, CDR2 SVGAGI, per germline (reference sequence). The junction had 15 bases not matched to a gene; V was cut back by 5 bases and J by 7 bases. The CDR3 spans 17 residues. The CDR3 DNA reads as TGTGCCAGCAGTCCTTCGGGACAGGCCCCTGATGGTGAAAAACTGTTTTTT. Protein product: CASSPSGQAPDGEKLFF.

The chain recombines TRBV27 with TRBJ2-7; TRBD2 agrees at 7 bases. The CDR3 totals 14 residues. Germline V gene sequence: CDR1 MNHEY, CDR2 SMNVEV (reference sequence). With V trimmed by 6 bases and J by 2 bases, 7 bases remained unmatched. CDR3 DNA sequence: TGTGCCAGCAGGGTGGGGGGGAAGACCTACGAGCAGTACTTC. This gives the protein CASRVGGKTYEQYF.

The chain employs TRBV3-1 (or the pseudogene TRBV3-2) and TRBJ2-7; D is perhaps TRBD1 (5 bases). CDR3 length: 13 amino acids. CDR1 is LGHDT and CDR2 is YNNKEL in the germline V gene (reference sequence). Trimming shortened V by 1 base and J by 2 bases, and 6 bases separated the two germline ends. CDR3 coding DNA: TGTGCCAGCAGCCAAGCGACAGCCTACGAGCAGTACTTC. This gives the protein CASSQATAYEQYF.

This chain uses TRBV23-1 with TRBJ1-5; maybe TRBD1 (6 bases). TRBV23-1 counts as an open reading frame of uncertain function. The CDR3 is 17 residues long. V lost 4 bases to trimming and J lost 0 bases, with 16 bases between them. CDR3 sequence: CASSPLGGPYSNQPQHF. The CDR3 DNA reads TGCGCCAGCAGTCCTCTGGGGGGGCCGTATAGCAATCAGCCCCAGCATTTT.

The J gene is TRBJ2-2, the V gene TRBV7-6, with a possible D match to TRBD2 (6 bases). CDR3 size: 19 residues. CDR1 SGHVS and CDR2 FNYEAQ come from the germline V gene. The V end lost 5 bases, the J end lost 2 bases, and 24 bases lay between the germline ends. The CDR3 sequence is CASSVRAEGYKRNTGELFF. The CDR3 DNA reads TGTGCCAGCAGCGTTAGAGCGGAGGGATACAAGAGAAACACCGGGGAGCTGTTTTTT.

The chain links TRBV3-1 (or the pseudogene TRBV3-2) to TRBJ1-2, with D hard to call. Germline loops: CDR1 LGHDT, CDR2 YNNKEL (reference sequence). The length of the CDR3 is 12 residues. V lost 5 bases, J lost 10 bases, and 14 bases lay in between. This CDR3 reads CASSGEGRYYTF. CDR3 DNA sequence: TGTGCCAGCAGCGGGGAGGGTAGATACTACACCTTC.